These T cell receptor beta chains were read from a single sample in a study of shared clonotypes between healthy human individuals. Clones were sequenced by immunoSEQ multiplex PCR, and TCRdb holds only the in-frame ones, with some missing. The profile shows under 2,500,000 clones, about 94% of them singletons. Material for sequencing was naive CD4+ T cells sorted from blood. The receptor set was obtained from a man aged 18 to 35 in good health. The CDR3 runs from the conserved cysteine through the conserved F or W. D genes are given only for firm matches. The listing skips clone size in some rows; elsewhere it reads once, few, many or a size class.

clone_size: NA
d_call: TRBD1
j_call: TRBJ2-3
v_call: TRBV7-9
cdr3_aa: CASSLEGGRTDTQYF
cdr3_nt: TGTGCCAGCAGCTTAGAAGGGGGCAGGACAGATACGCAGTATTTT

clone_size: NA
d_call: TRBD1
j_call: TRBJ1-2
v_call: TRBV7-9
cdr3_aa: CASSPALTGGHGYTF
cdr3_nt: TGTGCCAGCAGCCCCGCCCTTACAGGGGGGCATGGCTACACCTTC

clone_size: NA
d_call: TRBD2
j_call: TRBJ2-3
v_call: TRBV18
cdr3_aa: CASSPLRTSVADTQYF
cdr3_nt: TGTGCCAGCTCACCGCTTAGAACTAGCGTGGCAGATACGCAGTATTTT

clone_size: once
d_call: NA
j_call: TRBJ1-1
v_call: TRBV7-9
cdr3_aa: CASSLRGNTEAFF
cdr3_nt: TGTGCCAGCAGCTTGAGGGGGAACACTGAAGCTTTCTTT

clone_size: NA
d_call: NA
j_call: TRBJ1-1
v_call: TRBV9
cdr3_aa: CASSPRTDRLPMNTEAFF
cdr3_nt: TGTGCCAGCAGCCCCAGGACAGACCGACTCCCCATGAACACTGAAGCTTTCTTT

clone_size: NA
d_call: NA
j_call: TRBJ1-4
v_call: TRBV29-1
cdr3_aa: CSVDGGSVGEKLFF
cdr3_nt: TGCAGCGTTGATGGGGGCAGCGTTGGTGAAAAACTGTTTTTT

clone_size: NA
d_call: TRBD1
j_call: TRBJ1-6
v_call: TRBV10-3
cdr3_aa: CAVGQGASEAPLHF
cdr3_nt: TGTGCCGTAGGACAGGGTGCCTCCGAGGCACCCCTCCACTTT

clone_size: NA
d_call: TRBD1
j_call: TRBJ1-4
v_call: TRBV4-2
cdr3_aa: CASSQDRDRRNLGLFF
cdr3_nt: TGTGCCAGCAGCCAAGACCGGGACAGACGCAACCTAGGGCTGTTTTTT

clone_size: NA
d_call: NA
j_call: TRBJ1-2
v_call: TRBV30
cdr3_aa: CAWSVEKGNRGFF
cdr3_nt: TGTGCCTGGAGTGTAGAAAAAGGGAACCGTGGCTTCTTC

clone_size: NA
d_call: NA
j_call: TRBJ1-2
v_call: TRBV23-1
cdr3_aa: CASSQQRPPNYGYTF
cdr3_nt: TGCGCCAGCAGTCAACAGAGACCCCCTAACTATGGCTACACCTTC

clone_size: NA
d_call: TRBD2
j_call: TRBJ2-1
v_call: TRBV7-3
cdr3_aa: CASSSGLALSYNEQFF
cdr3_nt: TGTGCCAGCAGCTCGGGACTAGCCCTCTCCTACAATGAGCAGTTCTTC

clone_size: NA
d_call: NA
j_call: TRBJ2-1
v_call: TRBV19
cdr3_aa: CASTLKGVSYNEQFF
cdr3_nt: TGTGCCAGTACCCTAAAGGGAGTCTCCTACAATGAGCAGTTCTTC

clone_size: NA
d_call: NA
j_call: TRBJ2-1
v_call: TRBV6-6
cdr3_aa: CASSSQEASSYNEQFF
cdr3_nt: TGTGCCAGCAGTTCCCAGGAGGCGAGCTCCTACAATGAGCAGTTCTTC

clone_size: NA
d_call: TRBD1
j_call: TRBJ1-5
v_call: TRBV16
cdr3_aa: CASSGTGGINQPQHF
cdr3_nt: TGTGCCAGCAGCGGGACAGGGGGCATCAATCAGCCCCAGCATTTT

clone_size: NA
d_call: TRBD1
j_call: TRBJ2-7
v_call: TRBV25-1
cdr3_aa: CASSDGQGSSYEQYF
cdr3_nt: TGTGCCAGCAGCGACGGACAGGGGAGCTCCTACGAGCAGTACTTC

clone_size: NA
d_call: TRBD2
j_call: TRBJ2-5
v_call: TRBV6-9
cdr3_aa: CASTPLAGGIEGQETQYF
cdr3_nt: TGTGCCAGCACCCCACTAGCGGGGGGTATCGAGGGGCAAGAGACCCAGTACTTC